The T cell receptor beta chain under discussion was sequenced for a study of OX40 agonist ivuxolimab in advanced cancers. The study's findings and limits: Clonal expansion was among the lowest in partial responders at 0.1-3.0 mg/kg, especially CD8+.

TCRdb's copy holds only in-frame clones and misses some; the assay was immunoSEQ multiplex PCR. The data contain some 83,000 clones, about 86% of them singletons. The CDR3 length is 15 residues. Trimming cost V 4 bases and J 9 bases, with 17 bases left between them. The V gene's germline CDR1 is SGDLS and CDR2 YYNGEE. In regard to this clone: What it recognizes is unknown.

The starting material was CD4+ or CD8+ T cells sorted from blood, obtained in a trial of the OX40 agonist ivuxolimab. This clonotype was sampled from an adult with an advanced solid tumor such as melanoma, head and neck, liver or kidney cancer. This chain connects TRBV9 to TRBJ1-6; a possible D gene is TRBD1 (5 bases). The CDR3 loop reads CASSPTGQTSSPLHF. CDR3 nucleotides: TGTGCCAGCAGCCCGACCGGACAAACATCTTCACCCCTCCACTTT.